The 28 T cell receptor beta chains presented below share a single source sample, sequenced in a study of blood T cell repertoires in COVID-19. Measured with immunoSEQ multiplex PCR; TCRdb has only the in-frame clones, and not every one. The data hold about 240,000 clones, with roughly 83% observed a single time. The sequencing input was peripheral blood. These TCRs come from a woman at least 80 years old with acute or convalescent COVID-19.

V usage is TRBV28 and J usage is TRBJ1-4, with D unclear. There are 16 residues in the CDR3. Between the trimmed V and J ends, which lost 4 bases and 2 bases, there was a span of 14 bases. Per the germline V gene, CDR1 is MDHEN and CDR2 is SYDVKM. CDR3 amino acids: CASSSALGGTNEKLFF. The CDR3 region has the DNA TGTGCCAGCAGTTCCGCCTTAGGCGGGACTAATGAAAAACTGTTTTTT.

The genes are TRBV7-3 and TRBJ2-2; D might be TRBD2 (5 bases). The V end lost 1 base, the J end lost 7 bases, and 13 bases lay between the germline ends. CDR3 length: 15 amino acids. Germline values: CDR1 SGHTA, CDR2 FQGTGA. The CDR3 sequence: CASSLRGSTGGELFF. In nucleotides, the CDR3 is TGTGCCAGCAGCTTAAGAGGGTCCACCGGCGGGGAGCTGTTTTTT.

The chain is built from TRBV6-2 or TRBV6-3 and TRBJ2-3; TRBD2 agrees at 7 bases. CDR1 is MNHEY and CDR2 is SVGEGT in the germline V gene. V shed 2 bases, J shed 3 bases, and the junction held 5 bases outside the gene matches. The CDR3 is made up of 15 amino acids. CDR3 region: CASSYRAGMTDTQYF. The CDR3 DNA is TGTGCCAGCAGTTACAGAGCGGGGATGACAGATACGCAGTATTTT.

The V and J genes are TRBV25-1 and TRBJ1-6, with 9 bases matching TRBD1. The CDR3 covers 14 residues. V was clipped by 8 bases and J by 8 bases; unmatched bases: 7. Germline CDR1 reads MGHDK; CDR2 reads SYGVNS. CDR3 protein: CASRGGTGYSPLHF. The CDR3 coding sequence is TGTGCCAGCCGGGGTGGGACAGGGTATTCACCCCTCCACTTT.

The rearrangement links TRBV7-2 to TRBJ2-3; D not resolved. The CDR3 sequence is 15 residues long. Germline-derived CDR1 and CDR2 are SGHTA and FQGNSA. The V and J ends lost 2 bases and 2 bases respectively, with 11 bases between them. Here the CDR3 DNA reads TGTGCCAGCAGCTTATTGGGTGGAGCCACAGATACGCAGTATTTT. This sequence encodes CASSLLGGATDTQYF.

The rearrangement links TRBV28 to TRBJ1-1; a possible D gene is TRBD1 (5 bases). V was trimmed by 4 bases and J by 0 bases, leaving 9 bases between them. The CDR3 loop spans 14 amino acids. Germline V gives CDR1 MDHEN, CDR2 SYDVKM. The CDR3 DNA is TGTGCCAGCAGTTCGCAGGGCATGAACACTGAAGCTTTCTTT. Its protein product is CASSSQGMNTEAFF.

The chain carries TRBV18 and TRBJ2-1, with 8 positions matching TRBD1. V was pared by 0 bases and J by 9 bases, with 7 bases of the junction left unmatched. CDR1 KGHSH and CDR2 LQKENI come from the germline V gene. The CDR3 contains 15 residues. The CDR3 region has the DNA TGTGCCAGCTCACCACCCACCGGACAGGGAGCTGAGCAGTTCTTC. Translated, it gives CASSPPTGQGAEQFF.

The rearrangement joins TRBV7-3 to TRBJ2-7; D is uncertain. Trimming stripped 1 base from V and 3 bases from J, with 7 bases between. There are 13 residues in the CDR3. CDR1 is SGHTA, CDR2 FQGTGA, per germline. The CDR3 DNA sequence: TGTGCCAGCAGCTTAAGCTCAGGCTACGAGCAGTACTTC. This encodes CASSLSSGYEQYF.

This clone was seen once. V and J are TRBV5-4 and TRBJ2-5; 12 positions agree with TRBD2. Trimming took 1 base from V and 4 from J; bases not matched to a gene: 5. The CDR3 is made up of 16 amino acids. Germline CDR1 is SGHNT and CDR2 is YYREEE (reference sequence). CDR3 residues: CASSLKGTSGRETQYF. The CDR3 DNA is TGTGCCAGCAGCTTGAAGGGGACTAGCGGGCGAGAGACCCAGTACTTC.

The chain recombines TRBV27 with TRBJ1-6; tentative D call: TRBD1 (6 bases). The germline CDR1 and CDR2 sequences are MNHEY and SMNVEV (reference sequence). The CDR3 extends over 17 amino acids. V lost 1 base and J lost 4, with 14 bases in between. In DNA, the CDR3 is TGTGCCAGCAGTTTATACCCTACAACAGGGTATAATTCACCCCTCCACTTT. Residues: CASSLYPTTGYNSPLHF.

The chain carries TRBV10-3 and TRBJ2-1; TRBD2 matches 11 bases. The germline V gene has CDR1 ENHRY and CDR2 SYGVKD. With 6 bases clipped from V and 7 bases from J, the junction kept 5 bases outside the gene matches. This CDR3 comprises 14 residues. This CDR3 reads CAISWLAGGNEQFF. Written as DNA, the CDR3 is TGTGCCATCAGCTGGCTAGCGGGGGGTAATGAGCAGTTCTTC.

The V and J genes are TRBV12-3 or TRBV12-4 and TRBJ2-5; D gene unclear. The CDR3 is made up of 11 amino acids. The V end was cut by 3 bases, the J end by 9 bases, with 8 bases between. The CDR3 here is CASSLSGSQYF. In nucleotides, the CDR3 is TGTGCCAGCAGTTTGTCCGGGTCCCAGTACTTC.

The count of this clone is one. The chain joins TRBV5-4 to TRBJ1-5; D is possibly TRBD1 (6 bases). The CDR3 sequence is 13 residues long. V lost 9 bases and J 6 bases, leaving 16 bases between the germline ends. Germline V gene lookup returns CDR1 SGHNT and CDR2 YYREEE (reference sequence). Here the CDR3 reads CATSLQGSQPQHF. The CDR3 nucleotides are TGTGCCACCTCTTTACAGGGATCTCAGCCCCAGCATTTT.

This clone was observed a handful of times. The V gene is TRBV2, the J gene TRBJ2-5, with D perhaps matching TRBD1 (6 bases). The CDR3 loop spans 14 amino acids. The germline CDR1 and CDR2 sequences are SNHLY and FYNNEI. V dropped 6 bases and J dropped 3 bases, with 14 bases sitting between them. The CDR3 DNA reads TGTGCCAGCAGCTTAATCCGGGACAAAGAGACCCAGTACTTC. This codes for CASSLIRDKETQYF.

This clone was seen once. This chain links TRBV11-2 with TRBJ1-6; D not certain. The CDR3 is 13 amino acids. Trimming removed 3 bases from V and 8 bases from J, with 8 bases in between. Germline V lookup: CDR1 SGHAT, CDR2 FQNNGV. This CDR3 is CASSFLEDSPLHF. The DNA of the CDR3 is TGTGCCAGCAGCTTTTTAGAGGATTCACCCCTCCACTTT.

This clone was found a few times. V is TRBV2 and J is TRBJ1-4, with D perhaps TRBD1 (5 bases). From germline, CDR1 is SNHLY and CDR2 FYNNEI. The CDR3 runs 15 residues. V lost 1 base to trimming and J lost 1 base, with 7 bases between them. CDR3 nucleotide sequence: TGTGCCAGCAGTGAAGAGGGGATAACTAATGAAAAACTGTTTTTT. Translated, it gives CASSEEGITNEKLFF.

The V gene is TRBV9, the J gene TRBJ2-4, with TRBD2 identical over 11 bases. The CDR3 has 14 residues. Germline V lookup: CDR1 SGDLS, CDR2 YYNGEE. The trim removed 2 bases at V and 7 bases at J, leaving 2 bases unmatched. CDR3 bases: TGTGCCAGCAGCGTTACTAGCGGGGGTAACATTCAGTACTTC. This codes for CASSVTSGGNIQYF.

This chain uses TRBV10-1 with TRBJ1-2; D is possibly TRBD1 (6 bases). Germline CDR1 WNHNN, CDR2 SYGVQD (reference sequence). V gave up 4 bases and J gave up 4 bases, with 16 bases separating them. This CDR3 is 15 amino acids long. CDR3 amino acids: CASSGHRDKCYGYTF. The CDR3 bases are TGCGCCAGCAGTGGACACAGGGATAAATGCTATGGCTACACCTTC.

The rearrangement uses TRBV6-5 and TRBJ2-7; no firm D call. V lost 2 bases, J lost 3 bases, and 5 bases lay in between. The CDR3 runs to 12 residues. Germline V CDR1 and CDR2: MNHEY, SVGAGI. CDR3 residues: CASSYSFYEQYF. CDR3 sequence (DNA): TGTGCCAGCAGTTACAGCTTCTACGAGCAGTACTTC.

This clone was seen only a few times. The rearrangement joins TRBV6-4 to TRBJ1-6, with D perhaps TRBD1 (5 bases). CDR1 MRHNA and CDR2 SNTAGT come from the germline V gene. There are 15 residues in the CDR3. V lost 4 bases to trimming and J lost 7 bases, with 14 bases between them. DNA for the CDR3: TGTGCCAGCAGTGCCACGGGGGGGAACAATTCACCCCTCCACTTT. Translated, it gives CASSATGGNNSPLHF.

DNA for the CDR3: TGTGCCAGCAGCCGGGGACTAGCGGACCCAGAGACCCAGTACTTC. Translating it yields CASSRGLADPETQYF. The chain carries TRBV6-5 and TRBJ2-5; 11 bases agree with TRBD2. CDR1 is MNHEY, CDR2 SVGAGI, per germline. The CDR3 totals 15 residues. J gave up 4 bases and V 6 bases, and 7 bases lay outside the gene matches.

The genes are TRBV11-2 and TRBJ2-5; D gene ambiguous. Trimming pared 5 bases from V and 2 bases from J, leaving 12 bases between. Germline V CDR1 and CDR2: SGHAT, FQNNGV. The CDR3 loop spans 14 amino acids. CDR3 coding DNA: TGTGCCAGCAGCCTCAACCCCAGTCAAGAGACCCAGTACTTC. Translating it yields CASSLNPSQETQYF.

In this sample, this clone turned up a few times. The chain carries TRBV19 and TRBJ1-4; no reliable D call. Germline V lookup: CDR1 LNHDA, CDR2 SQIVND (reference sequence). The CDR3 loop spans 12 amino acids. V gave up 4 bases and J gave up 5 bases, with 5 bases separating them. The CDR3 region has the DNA TGTGCCAGTAGTACTCTAAATGAAAAACTGTTTTTT. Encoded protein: CASSTLNEKLFF.

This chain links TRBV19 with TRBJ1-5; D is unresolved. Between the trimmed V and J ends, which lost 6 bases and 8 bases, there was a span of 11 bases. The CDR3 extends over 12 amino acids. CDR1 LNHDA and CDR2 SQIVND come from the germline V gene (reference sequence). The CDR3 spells CASRRSGEPQHF. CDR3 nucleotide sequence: TGTGCCAGTAGACGGTCGGGAGAGCCCCAGCATTTT.

In DNA, the CDR3 is TGTGCCAGCAAGAGGGTCACAGATTCTAATGAAAAACTGTTTTTT. This encodes CASKRVTDSNEKLFF. The rearrangement joins TRBV6-5 to TRBJ1-4; no clear D gene. CDR1 is MNHEY, CDR2 SVGAGI, per germline. The CDR3 has 15 residues. With 7 bases removed from V and 3 bases from J, the gap between germline ends came to 15 bases.

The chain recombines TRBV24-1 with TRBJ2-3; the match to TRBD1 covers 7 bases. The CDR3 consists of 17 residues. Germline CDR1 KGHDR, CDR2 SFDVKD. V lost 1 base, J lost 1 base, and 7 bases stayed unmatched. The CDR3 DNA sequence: TGTGCCACCAGTGATTTTGACAGGGTCGGAGGCACAGATACGCAGTATTTT. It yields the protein CATSDFDRVGGTDTQYF.

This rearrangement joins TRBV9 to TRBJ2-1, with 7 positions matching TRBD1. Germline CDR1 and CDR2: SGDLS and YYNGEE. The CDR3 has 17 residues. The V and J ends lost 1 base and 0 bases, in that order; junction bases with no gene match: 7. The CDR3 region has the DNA TGTGCCAGCAGCGTAAGTAGGGGGCCCAGCTCCTACAATGAGCAGTTCTTC. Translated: CASSVSRGPSSYNEQFF.

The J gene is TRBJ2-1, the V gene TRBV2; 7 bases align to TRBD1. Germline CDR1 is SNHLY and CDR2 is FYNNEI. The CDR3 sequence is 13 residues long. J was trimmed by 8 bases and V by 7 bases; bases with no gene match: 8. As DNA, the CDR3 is TGTGCCAGCAATAACAGGGGTAGGGATGAGCAGTTCTTC. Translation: CASNNRGRDEQFF.